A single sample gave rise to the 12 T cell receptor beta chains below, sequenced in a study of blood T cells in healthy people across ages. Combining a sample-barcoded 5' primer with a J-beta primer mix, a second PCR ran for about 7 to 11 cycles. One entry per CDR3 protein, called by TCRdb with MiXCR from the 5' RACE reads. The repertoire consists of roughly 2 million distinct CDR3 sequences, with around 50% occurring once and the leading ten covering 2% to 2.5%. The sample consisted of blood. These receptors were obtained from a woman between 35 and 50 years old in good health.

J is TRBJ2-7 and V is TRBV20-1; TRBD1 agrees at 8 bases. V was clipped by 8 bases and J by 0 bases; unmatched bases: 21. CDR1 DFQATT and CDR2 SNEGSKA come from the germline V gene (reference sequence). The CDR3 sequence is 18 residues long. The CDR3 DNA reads TGCAGTACTAAGATCGGACAGGGCATACAAGGGAGCTCCTACGAGCAGTACTTC. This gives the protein CSTKIGQGIQGSSYEQYF.

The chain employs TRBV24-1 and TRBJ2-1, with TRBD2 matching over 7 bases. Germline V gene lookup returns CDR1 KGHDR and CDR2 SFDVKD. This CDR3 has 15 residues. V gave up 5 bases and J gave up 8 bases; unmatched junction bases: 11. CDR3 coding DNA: TGTGCCACCAGTGGATTGGGCGGAGGGAGGGATGAGCAGTTCTTC. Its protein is CATSGLGGGRDEQFF.

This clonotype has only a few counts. CDR3 loop: CASSSDRAIVALHF. In DNA form, the CDR3 reads TGTGCCAGCAGCTCGGACAGGGCGATAGTAGCCCTCCACTTT. The V gene is TRBV7-2, the J gene TRBJ1-6, with 8 bases that match TRBD1. Germline loops: CDR1 SGHTA, CDR2 FQGNSA. Losses at the gene ends were 4 bases for V and 14 bases for J; bases not matched to a gene: 10. CDR3 length: 14 amino acids. The full variable domain, completed using reference TRBV7-2 and TRBJ1-6, is GAGVSQSPSNKVTEKGKDVELRCDPISGHTALYWYRQSLGQGLEFLIYFQGNSAPDKSGLPSDRFSAERTGGSVSTLTIQRTQQEDSAVYLCASSSDRAIVALHFGNGTRLTVT.

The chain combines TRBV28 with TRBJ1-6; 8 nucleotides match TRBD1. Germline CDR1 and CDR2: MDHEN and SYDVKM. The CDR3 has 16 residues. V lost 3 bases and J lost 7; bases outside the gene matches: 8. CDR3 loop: CASSFSGQGANSPLHF. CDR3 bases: TGTGCCAGCAGTTTTTCTGGACAGGGCGCCAATTCACCCCTCCACTTT.

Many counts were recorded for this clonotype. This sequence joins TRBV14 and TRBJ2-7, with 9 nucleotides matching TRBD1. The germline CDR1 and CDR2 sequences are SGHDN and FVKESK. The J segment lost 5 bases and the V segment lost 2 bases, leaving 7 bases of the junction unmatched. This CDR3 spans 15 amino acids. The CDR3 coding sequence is TGTGCCAGCAGCCAATTGGACAGGGGAAGGCACGAGCAGTACTTC. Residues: CASSQLDRGRHEQYF.

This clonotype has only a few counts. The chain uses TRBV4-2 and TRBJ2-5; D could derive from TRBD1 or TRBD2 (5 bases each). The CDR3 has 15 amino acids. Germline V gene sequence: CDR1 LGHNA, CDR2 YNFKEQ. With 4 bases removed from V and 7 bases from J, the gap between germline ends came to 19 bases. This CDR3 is CASSLTSGTPATQYF. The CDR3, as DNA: TGTGCCAGCAGCCTGACTTCCGGGACCCCGGCGACCCAGTACTTC.

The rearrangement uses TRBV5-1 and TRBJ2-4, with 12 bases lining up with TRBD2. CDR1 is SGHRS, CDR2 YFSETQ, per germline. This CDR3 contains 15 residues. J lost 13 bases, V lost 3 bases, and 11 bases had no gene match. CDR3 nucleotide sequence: TGCGCCAGCAGCTCCCTAGCGGGGGGGCCAAATGAGCAGTACTTC. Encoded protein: CASSSLAGGPNEQYF.

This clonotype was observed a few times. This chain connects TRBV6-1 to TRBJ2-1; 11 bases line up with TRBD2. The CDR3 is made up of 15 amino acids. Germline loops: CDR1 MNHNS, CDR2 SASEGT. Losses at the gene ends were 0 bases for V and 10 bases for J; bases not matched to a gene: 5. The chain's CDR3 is CASSEAPLAGGEQFF. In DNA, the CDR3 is TGTGCCAGCAGTGAAGCGCCGCTAGCGGGGGGAGAGCAGTTCTTC.

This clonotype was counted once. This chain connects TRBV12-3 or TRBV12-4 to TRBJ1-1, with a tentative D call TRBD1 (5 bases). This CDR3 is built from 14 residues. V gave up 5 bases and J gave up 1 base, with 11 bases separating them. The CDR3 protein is CASSPDTGNTEAFF. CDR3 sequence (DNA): TGTGCCAGCAGTCCTGATACAGGGAACACTGAAGCTTTCTTT.

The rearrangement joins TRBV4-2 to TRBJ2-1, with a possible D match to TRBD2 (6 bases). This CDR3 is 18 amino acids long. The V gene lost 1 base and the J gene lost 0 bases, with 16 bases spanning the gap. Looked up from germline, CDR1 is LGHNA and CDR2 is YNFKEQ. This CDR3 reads CASSQGIGAGNSYNEQFF. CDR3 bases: TGTGCCAGCAGCCAAGGAATTGGAGCGGGCAACTCCTACAATGAGCAGTTCTTC.

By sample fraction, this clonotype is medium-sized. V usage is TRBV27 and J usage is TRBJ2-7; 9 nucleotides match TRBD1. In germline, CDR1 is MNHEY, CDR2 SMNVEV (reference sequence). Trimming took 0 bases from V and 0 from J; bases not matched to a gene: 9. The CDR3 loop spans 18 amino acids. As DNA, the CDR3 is TGTGCCAGCAGTTTATCGATTTTTGGGACAGGGCTCTCCTACGAGCAGTACTTC. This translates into CASSLSIFGTGLSYEQYF.

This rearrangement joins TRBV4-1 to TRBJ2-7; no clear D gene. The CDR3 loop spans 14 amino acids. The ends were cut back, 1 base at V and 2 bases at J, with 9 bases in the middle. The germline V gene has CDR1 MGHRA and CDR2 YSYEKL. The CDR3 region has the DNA TGCGCCAGCAGCCAAGTCAGACCCCCCTACGAGCAGTACTTC. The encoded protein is CASSQVRPPYEQYF.